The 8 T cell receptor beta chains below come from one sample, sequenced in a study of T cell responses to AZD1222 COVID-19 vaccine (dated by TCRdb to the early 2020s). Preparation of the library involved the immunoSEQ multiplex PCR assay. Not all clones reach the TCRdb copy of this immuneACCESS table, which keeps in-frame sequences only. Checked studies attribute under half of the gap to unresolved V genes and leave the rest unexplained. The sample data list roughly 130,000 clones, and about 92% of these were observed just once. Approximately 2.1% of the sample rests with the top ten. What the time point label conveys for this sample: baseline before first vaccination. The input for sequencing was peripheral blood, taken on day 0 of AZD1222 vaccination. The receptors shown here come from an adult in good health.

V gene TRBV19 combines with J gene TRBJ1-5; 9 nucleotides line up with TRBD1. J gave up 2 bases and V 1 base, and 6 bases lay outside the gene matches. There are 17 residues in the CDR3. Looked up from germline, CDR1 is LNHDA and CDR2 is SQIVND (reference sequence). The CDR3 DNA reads TGTGCCAGTAGTATAGGAGGGACAGGGTTGGGCAATCAGCCCCAGCATTTT. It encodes CASSIGGTGLGNQPQHF.

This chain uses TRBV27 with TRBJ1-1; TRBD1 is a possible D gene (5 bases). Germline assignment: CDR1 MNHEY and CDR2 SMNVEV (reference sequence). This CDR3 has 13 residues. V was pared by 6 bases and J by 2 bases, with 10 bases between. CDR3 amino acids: CASRSTGNTEAFF. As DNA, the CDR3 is TGTGCCAGCAGATCCACAGGAAACACTGAAGCTTTCTTT.

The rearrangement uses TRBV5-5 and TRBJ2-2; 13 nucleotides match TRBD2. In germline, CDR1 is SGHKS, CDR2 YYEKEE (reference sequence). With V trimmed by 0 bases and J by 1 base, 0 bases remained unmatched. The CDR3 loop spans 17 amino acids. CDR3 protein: CASSLGLAGGNTGELFF. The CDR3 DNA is TGTGCCAGCAGCTTGGGACTAGCGGGGGGGAACACCGGGGAGCTGTTTTTT.

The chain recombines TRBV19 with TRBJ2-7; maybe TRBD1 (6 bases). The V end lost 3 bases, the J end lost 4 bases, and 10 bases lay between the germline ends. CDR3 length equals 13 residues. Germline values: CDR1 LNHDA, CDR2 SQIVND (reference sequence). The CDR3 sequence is CASSINRGYEQYF. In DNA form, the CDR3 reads TGTGCCAGTAGTATTAATAGGGGGTACGAGCAGTACTTC.

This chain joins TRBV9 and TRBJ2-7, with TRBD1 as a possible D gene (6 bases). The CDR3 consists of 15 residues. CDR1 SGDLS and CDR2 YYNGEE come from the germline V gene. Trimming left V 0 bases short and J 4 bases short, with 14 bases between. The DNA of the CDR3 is TGTGCCAGCAGCGTAGGACAGGATCTTGGTTACGAGCAGTACTTC. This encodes CASSVGQDLGYEQYF.

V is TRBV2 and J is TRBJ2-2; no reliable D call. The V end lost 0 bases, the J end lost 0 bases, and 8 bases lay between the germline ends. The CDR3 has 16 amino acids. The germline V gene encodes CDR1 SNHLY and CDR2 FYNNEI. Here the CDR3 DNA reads TGTGCCAGCAGTGAAGCTAGGGCTGCGAACACCGGGGAGCTGTTTTTT. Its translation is CASSEARAANTGELFF. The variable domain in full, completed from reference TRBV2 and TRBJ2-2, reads EPEVTQTPSHQVTQMGQEVILRCVPISNHLYFYWYRQILGQKVEFLVSFYNNEISEKSEIFDDQFSVERPDGSNFTLKIRSTKLEDSAMYFCASSEARAANTGELFFGEGSRLTVL.

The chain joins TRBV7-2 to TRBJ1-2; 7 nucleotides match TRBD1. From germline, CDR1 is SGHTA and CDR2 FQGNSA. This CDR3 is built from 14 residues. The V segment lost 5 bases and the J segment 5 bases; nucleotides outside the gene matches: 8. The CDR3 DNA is TGTGCCAGCAGCCCAGGGGGTTCCCCGTATGGCTACACCTTC. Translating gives CASSPGGSPYGYTF.

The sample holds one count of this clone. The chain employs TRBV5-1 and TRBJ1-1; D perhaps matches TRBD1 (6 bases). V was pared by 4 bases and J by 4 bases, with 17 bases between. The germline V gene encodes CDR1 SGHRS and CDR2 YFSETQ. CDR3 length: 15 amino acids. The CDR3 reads CASSRGAGSTTEAFF. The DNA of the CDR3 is TGCGCCAGCAGCCGGGGGGCAGGGTCGACCACTGAAGCTTTCTTT.